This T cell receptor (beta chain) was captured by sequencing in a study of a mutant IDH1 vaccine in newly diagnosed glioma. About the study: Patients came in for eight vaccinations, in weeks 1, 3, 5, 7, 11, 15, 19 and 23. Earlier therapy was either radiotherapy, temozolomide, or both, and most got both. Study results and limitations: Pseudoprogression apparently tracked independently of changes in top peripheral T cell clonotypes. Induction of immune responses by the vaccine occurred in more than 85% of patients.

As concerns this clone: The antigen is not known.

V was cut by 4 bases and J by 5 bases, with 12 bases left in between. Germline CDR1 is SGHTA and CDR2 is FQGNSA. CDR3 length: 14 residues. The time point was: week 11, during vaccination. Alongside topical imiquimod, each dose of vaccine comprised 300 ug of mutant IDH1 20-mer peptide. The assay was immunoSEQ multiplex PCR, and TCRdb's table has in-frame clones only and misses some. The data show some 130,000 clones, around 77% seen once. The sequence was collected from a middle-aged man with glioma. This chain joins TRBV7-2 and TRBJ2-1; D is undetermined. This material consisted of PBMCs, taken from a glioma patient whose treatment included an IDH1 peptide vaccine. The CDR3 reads CASSSSRWNNEQFF. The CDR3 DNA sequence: TGTGCCAGCAGCTCCTCGCGGTGGAACAATGAGCAGTTCTTC.